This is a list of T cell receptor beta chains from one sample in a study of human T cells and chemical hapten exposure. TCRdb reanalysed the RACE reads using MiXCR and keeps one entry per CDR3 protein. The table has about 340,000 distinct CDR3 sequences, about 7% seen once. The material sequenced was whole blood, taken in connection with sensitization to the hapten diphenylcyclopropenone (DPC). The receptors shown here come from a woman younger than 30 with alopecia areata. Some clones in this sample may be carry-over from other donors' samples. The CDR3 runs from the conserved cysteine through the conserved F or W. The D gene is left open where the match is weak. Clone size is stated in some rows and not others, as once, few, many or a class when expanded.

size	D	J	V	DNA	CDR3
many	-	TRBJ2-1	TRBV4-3	TGCGCCAGCAGCCAAGGGTCCGGGGCCGCCAGCTCCTACAATGAGCAGTTCTTC	CASSQGSGAASSYNEQFF
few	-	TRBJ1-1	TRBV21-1	TGTGCCAGCAGCAAAGTTAGGGGTAGTGGCACTGAAGCTTTCTTT	CASSKVRGSGTEAFF
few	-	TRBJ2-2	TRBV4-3	TGCGCCAGCAGCCGAACTTTTCGCACCGGGGAGCTGTTTTTT	CASSRTFRTGELFF
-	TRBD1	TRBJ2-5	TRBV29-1	TGCAGCGTTGAGGGACAGGGGGAAGTAGAAGAGACCCAGTACTTC	CSVEGQGEVEETQYF
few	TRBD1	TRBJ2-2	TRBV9	TGTGCCAGCAGCGCGAAGACAGGGGCGAACACCGGGGAGCTGTTTTTT	CASSAKTGANTGELFF
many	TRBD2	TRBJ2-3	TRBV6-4	TGTGCCAGCAGACGACTAGCGGGGGGGCCAGATACGCAGTATTTT	CASRRLAGGPDTQYF
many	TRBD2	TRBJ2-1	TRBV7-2	TGTGCCAGCAGCTTCTTACCCCCGTCTAGCGGGGGCTACAATGAGCAGTTCTTC	CASSFLPPSSGGYNEQFF
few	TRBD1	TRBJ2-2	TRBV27	TGTGCCAGCAGTACAGGACAGGGGCCCGGGGAGCTGTTTTTT	CASSTGQGPGELFF
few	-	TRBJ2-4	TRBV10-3	TGTGCCATCAGCGGCCGGGACGCCAAAAACATTCAGTACTTC	CAISGRDAKNIQYF
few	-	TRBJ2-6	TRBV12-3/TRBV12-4	TGTGCCAGCAAGGTCGCTGGGGCCAACGTCCTGACTTTC	CASKVAGANVLTF
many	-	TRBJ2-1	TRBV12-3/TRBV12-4	TGTGCCAGCAGTTTATCCCTCGGTGAGCAGTTCTTC	CASSLSLGEQFF
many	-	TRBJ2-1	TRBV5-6	TGTGCCAGCAGCCCATGGGCGGCCTACAATGAGCAGTTCTTC	CASSPWAAYNEQFF
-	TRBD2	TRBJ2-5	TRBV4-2	TGTGCCAGCAGCCAAGGACTAGCGGAAGAGACCCAGTACTTC	CASSQGLAEETQYF